This T cell receptor (beta chain) was recovered during a study of T cell responses to AZD1222 COVID-19 vaccine. Profiled with immunoSEQ multiplex PCR; TCRdb holds only in-frame clones, not every one. The sample shows around 83,000 clones, about 83% of them seen only once. CDR1 and CDR2 from the germline V gene are SEHNR and FQNEAQ (reference sequence). Trimming shortened V by 5 bases and J by 4 bases, and 20 bases separated the two germline ends. This CDR3 is 17 amino acids long. The sample in question was peripheral blood, obtained on day 0 of AZD1222 vaccination. The chain couples TRBV7-9 to TRBJ2-2; TRBD2 might be the D (7 bases). This clonotype originated in an adult in good health. The CDR3 here is CASSPPLRGGLTGELFF. In DNA form, the CDR3 reads TGTGCCAGCAGCCCCCCTTTGAGGGGGGGCCTCACCGGGGAGCTGTTTTTT.